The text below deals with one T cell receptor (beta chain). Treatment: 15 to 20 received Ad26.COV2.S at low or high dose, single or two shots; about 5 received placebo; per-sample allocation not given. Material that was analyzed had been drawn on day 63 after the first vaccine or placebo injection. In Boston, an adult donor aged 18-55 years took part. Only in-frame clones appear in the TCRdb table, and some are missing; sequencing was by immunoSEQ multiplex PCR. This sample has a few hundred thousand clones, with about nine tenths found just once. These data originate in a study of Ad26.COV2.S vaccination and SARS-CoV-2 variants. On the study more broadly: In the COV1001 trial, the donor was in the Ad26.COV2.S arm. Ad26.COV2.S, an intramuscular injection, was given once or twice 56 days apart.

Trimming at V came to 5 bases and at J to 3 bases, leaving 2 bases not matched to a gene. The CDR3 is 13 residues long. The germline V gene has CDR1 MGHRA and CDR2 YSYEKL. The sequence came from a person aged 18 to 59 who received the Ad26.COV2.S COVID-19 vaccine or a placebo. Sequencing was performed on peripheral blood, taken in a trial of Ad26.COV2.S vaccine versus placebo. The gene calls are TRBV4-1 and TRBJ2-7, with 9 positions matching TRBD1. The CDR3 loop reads CASSTTGGYEQYF. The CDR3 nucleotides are TGCGCCAGCAGCACGACAGGGGGCTACGAGCAGTACTTC.